The clone carrying this TCR beta chain was counted between two and nine times. Its antigen is still unknown. The source of the sample is a study of T cell repertoires in cytomegalovirus infection. The wider study: Public TCR beta signatures were indicative of both CMV infection and a matching HLA type.

The CDR3 contains 13 residues. The V end was cut by 2 bases, the J end by 3 bases, with 8 bases between. The germline gives CDR1 MNHEY, CDR2 SMNVEV (reference sequence). TCRdb reanalysed the reads using MiXCR and keeps one entry per CDR3 protein. The table shows fewer than 60,000 distinct CDR3 sequences, with around 19% occurring only once. Sequences were derived from CD8+ T cells from cultured PBMCs, sampled from culture after CMV antigen stimulation. This sequence was found in a human donor in good health (CMV status not recorded). Some clones in this sample may be carry-over from other donors' samples. This sequence joins TRBV27 and TRBJ2-7; D is unresolved. The CDR3 region has the DNA TGTGCCAGCAGTTTAGACTCTAACTACGAGCAGTACTTC. It codes for CASSLDSNYEQYF.